This entry lists 20 T cell receptor beta chains sequenced from one sample in a study of identical twins. TCRdb ran MiXCR on the 5' RACE reads and lists one entry per CDR3 protein. In the table there are roughly 220,000 distinct CDR3 sequences, 6.5% to 8% of which are singletons. The sample also formed part of further work on T cells expressing NK-cell markers.

Material: CD8+ T cells sorted from blood. The source of these receptors is a woman between 18 and 30 years old in good health.

This clonotype was detected once. A junction end diverges from the germline sequence, so it may reflect a read error. The chain uses TRBV27 and TRBJ2-3, with TRBD2 as a possible D gene (6 bases). The CDR3 runs to 15 residues. The germline V gene encodes CDR1 MNHEY and CDR2 SMNVEV (reference sequence). The CDR3 DNA reads as TGTGTCAGCAGTTTTTACGGAGGGGGCACAGATACGCAGTATTTT. Translation gives CVSSFYGGGTDTQYF.

In this sample, this clonotype turned up a few times. This rearrangement joins TRBV6-5 to TRBJ2-1; no definite D call. This CDR3 is built from 16 residues. CDR1 MNHEY and CDR2 SVGAGI come from the germline V gene. Trimming pared 4 bases from V and 4 bases from J, leaving 17 bases between. The CDR3, as DNA: TGTGCCAGCAGTTTCCCCCTCCGAGACGGGTACAATGAGCAGTTCTTC. Protein product: CASSFPLRDGYNEQFF.

J is TRBJ2-1 and V is TRBV10-1, with D possibly being TRBD2 (5 bases). Germline-derived CDR1 and CDR2 are WNHNN and SYGVQD (reference sequence). V lost 0 bases to trimming and J lost 1 base, with 7 bases between them. The CDR3 consists of 15 residues. CDR3 region: CASSESEGSYNEQFF. CDR3 sequence (DNA): TGCGCCAGCAGTGAGTCTGAGGGTTCCTACAATGAGCAGTTCTTC.

The chain has TRBV20-1 and TRBJ2-7; 13 nucleotides match TRBD2. The CDR3 covers 17 residues. V gave up 1 base and J gave up 7 bases; unmatched junction bases: 13. Germline assignment: CDR1 DFQATT and CDR2 SNEGSKA (reference sequence). The CDR3 reads CSARGTSGSPSALEQYF. CDR3 bases: TGCAGTGCTAGAGGGACTAGCGGGAGCCCGAGCGCGTTAGAGCAGTACTTC.

This clonotype has a handful of counts. Here the CDR3 DNA reads TGCAGTGCTAGAGATCTGGGGGGGCGGACTAGCAACAATGAGCAGTTCTTC. It is translated as CSARDLGGRTSNNEQFF. The V call is TRBV20-1, the J call TRBJ2-1; the match to TRBD2 covers 8 bases. V was clipped by 0 bases and J by 5 bases; unmatched bases: 12. CDR1 and CDR2 from the germline V gene are DFQATT and SNEGSKA (reference sequence). This CDR3 is built from 17 residues.

This clonotype occurred many times. This chain links TRBV7-9 with TRBJ1-6; D is perhaps TRBD1 (6 bases). V lost 3 bases to trimming and J lost 10 bases, with 16 bases between them. This CDR3 region has 15 residues. Germline V gene sequence: CDR1 SEHNR, CDR2 FQNEAQ (reference sequence). CDR3 DNA: TGTGCCAGCAGCTTCGATTCCACAGGGAGCTCACCCCTCCACTTT. Translation: CASSFDSTGSSPLHF.

The rearrangement uses TRBV20-1 and TRBJ2-3; weak D call: TRBD2 (7 bases). In germline, CDR1 is DFQATT, CDR2 SNEGSKA (reference sequence). The V end lost 1 base, the J end lost 5 bases, and 13 bases lay between the germline ends. This CDR3 comprises 14 residues. The CDR3 protein is CSARASGGLDTQYF. Written as DNA, the CDR3 is TGCAGTGCTAGAGCCTCGGGGGGCCTAGATACGCAGTATTTT.

There are many counts of this clonotype. The chain uses TRBV3-1 and TRBJ1-1; a weak D match, TRBD1 (6 bases). Between the trimmed V and J ends, which lost 4 bases and 8 bases, there was a span of 17 bases. This CDR3 spans 14 amino acids. CDR1 LGHDT and CDR2 YNNKEL come from the germline V gene (reference sequence). The DNA of the CDR3 is TGTGCCAGCAGCCTCAACACCGGAACAGGGGAAGCTTTCTTT. Translated: CASSLNTGTGEAFF.

The chain has TRBV27 and TRBJ2-7, with TRBD2 identical over 10 bases. The CDR3 runs 15 residues. V was pared by 4 bases and J by 3 bases, with 6 bases of the junction left unmatched. Germline V gene lookup returns CDR1 MNHEY and CDR2 SMNVEV (reference sequence). Written as DNA, the CDR3 is TGTGCCAGCAGTTACCACAGGACTAGCGGCTACGAGCAGTACTTC. The encoded protein is CASSYHRTSGYEQYF.

This clonotype was counted between two and nine times. The rearrangement joins TRBV7-2 to TRBJ2-7; no reliable D call. The V gene lost 4 bases and the J gene lost 3 bases, with 7 bases spanning the gap. Germline V gene data show CDR1 as SGHTA and CDR2 as FQGNSA. This CDR3 is 12 amino acids long. In DNA form, the CDR3 reads TGTGCCAGCAGCTACGTAAGCTACGAGCAGTACTTC. Translating it yields CASSYVSYEQYF.

This clonotype was picked up many times. The chain has TRBV12-3 or TRBV12-4 and TRBJ1-1; D ambiguous. The length of the CDR3 is 12 residues. V was pared by 3 bases and J by 5 bases, with 7 bases between. The CDR3 DNA reads TGTGCCAGCAGTTTCCCGAGGACTGAAGCTTTCTTT. It codes for CASSFPRTEAFF.

This clonotype was picked up a small number of times. This CDR3 reads CAWSPGGSGGYTF. CDR3 in DNA: TGTGCCTGGAGTCCTGGGGGGAGCGGCGGCTACACCTTC. The gene calls are TRBV30 and TRBJ1-2; weak D call: TRBD1 (5 bases). V was pared by 2 bases and J by 8 bases, with 15 bases between. The CDR3 extends over 13 amino acids. Germline CDR1 and CDR2: GTSNPN and SVGIG (reference sequence).

V and J are TRBV10-3 and TRBJ2-1; 10 bases are a match to TRBD2. J was trimmed by 8 bases and V by 6 bases; bases with no gene match: 10. Germline CDR1 reads ENHRY; CDR2 reads SYGVKD. This CDR3 is 15 amino acids long. The CDR3 nucleotides are TGTGCCATCAGATCCGGGACTAGCGTTGTCGATGAGCAGTTCTTC. Translated, it gives CAIRSGTSVVDEQFF.

CDR3 sequence: CASSLIRRDRGYTGELFF. In DNA, the CDR3 is TGTGCCAGCAGTTTAATCCGCCGGGACAGGGGATACACCGGGGAGCTGTTTTTT. This rearrangement joins TRBV27 to TRBJ2-2; 10 bases align to TRBD1. CDR1 and CDR2 (germline): MNHEY, SMNVEV (reference sequence). V was pared by 2 bases and J by 3 bases, with 9 bases of the junction left unmatched. This CDR3 region has 18 residues.

This clonotype showed up just a few times. The J gene is TRBJ2-2, the V gene TRBV7-9; D gene unclear. The CDR3 has 14 amino acids. V gave up 5 bases and J gave up 4 bases, with 11 bases separating them. Per germline, CDR1 SEHNR and CDR2 FQNEAQ (reference sequence). The CDR3: CASSRTLGTGELFF. In nucleotides, the CDR3 is TGTGCCAGCAGCCGAACTCTGGGCACCGGGGAGCTGTTTTTT.

This clonotype occurred a few times. V and J are TRBV2 and TRBJ1-2; D is unresolved. V was shortened by 7 bases and J by 0 bases, with 15 bases between the two germline ends. This CDR3 comprises 15 residues. Germline V gene lookup returns CDR1 SNHLY and CDR2 FYNNEI. The CDR3 DNA sequence: TGTGCCAGCACCCTCGACTTTGCATCTAACTATGGCTACACCTTC. This sequence encodes CASTLDFASNYGYTF.

This clonotype was detected only a few times. V and J are TRBV4-3 and TRBJ2-6; the match to TRBD2 covers 16 bases. The CDR3 has 20 amino acids. CDR1 LGHNA and CDR2 YSLEER come from the germline V gene. V lost 0 bases, J lost 2 bases, and 4 bases stayed unmatched. The CDR3 region has the DNA TGCGCCAGCAGCCAAGAGGGGACTAGCGGGAGGGCTGCTGGGGCCAACGTCCTGACTTTC. It codes for CASSQEGTSGRAAGANVLTF.

The chain carries TRBV11-1 and TRBJ2-2; 12 nucleotides line up with TRBD2. Germline CDR1 reads SGHAT; CDR2 reads FQDESV (reference sequence). The CDR3 is 18 residues long. V shed 2 bases and J 5 bases; nucleotides not matched to a gene: 9. CDR3 bases: TGTGCCAGCAGCTTACCCTCTAGCGGGGGGGCGAGGACCGGGGAGCTGTTTTTT. Encoded protein: CASSLPSSGGARTGELFF. The whole variable domain, remainder taken from reference TRBV11-1 and TRBJ2-2, is EAEVAQSPRYKITEKSQAVAFWCDPISGHATLYWYRQILGQGPELLVQFQDESVVDDSQLPKDRFSAERLKGVDSTLKIQPAELGDSAMYLCASSLPSSGGARTGELFFGEGSRLTVL.

This clonotype appeared many times. J is TRBJ2-7 and V is TRBV12-5, with a weak D call TRBD2 (6 bases). Trimming took off 10 bases at V and 5 bases at J, with 21 bases between the two ends. Germline V gives CDR1 LGHNT, CDR2 FRNRAP. The CDR3 is 14 residues long. CDR3 sequence: CATFPDGRGNEQYF. The DNA of the CDR3 is TGTGCTACCTTCCCCGATGGGCGCGGGAACGAGCAGTACTTC.

This clonotype was observed at least ten times. V and J are TRBV3-1 and TRBJ2-3; D is undetermined. There are 17 residues in the CDR3. Germline CDR1 LGHDT, CDR2 YNNKEL (reference sequence). The ends were cut back, 5 bases at V and 2 bases at J, with 20 bases in the middle. The CDR3 DNA reads as TGTGCCAGCAGCTCTACCCCTGGGTCCTCCATCACAGATACGCAGTATTTT. Residues: CASSSTPGSSITDTQYF.